This entry lists 30 T cell receptor beta chains sequenced from one sample in a study of T-cell reconstitution after alpha-beta-depleted transplantation in children. During its preparation, the TCRbeta library received unique molecular identifiers. A single record per CDR3 protein comes from TCRdb applying MiXCR to the PCR reads. Of 360,000 or so distinct CDR3 sequences listed, around 20% are singletons. The source material was PBMCs from the stem cell graft donor, sampled from the stem cell graft. Every receptor here comes from a human donor who donated a stem cell graft to a child with acute myeloid leukemia.

The chain joins TRBV9 to TRBJ2-2; D not resolved. V lost 5 bases to trimming and J lost 4 bases, with 18 bases between them. Germline CDR1 and CDR2: SGDLS and YYNGEE. The CDR3 has 16 amino acids. Here the CDR3 DNA reads TGTGCCAGCAGTGAGAAGACTTCGCCCGTCACCGGGGAGCTGTTTTTT. It specifies CASSEKTSPVTGELFF.

The sample holds a few counts of this clonotype. The V gene is TRBV20-1, the J gene TRBJ2-2; D may be TRBD1 (5 bases). The CDR3 length is 14 residues. Trimming pared 2 bases from V and 5 bases from J, leaving 12 bases between. Per the germline V gene, CDR1 is DFQATT and CDR2 is SNEGSKA (reference sequence). The CDR3 bases are TGCAGTGCTAGACCATTCCAGGGAACCGGGGAGCTGTTTTTT. As protein: CSARPFQGTGELFF.

The chain links TRBV7-6 to TRBJ2-5; no clear D. The V end lost 2 bases, the J end lost 4 bases, and 8 bases lay between the germline ends. The CDR3 extends over 13 amino acids. Germline loops: CDR1 SGHVS, CDR2 FNYEAQ. CDR3 in DNA: TGTGCCAGCAGCTTACCAGATCGAGAGACCCAGTACTTC. Amino acid sequence: CASSLPDRETQYF.

This clonotype has more than one count but fewer than ten. J is TRBJ2-1 and V is TRBV7-9, with 8 bases that match TRBD1. The CDR3 loop spans 16 amino acids. V shed 4 bases, J shed 4 bases, and the junction held 9 bases outside the gene matches. The germline gives CDR1 SEHNR, CDR2 FQNEAQ (reference sequence). Here the CDR3 DNA reads TGTGCCAGCAGCTGGTTTGGACAGGGATCTTACAATGAGCAGTTCTTC. Its translation: CASSWFGQGSYNEQFF.

The chain uses TRBV28 and TRBJ2-7; maybe TRBD2 (5 bases). The CDR3 spans 14 residues. V lost 3 bases, J lost 1 base, and 10 bases lay in between. Germline V gene data show CDR1 as MDHEN and CDR2 as SYDVKM. CDR3 residues: CASSFDYLSYEQYF. The DNA of the CDR3 is TGTGCCAGCAGTTTCGACTACCTTTCCTACGAGCAGTACTTC.

This clonotype appeared a few times. The CDR3 region is CASSYSDRMNTEAFF. Here the CDR3 DNA reads TGTGCCAGCAGTTACTCGGACAGGATGAACACTGAAGCTTTCTTT. This chain connects TRBV6-5 to TRBJ1-1, with 7 bases identical to TRBD1. This CDR3 has 15 residues. The V segment lost 0 bases and the J segment 0 bases; nucleotides outside the gene matches: 1. Germline V gene sequence: CDR1 MNHEY, CDR2 SVGAGI.

The chain couples TRBV30 to TRBJ2-1; D is ambiguous. V lost 2 bases to trimming and J lost 8 bases, with 4 bases between them. Germline V CDR1 and CDR2: GTSNPN, SVGIG (reference sequence). The length of the CDR3 is 10 residues. CDR3 DNA: TGTGCCTGGAGTCACCATGAGCAGTTCTTC. This codes for CAWSHHEQFF.

The chain links TRBV28 to TRBJ2-5; no definite D call. Germline loops: CDR1 MDHEN, CDR2 SYDVKM. V lost 7 bases and J 1 base, leaving 13 bases between the germline ends. This CDR3 is 14 amino acids long. CDR3 coding DNA: TGTGCCAGCACCCCGCTCCGTATCCAAGAGACCCAGTACTTC. Amino acid sequence: CASTPLRIQETQYF. The whole variable domain, filled in from reference TRBV28 and TRBJ2-5, reads DVKVTQSSRYLVKRTGEKVFLECVQDMDHENMFWYRQDPGLGLRLIYFSYDVKMKEKGDIPEGYSVSREKKERFSLILESASTNQTSMYLCASTPLRIQETQYFGPGTRLLVL.

This clonotype was counted a few times. The rearrangement joins TRBV6-1 to TRBJ2-5, with 9 nucleotides matching TRBD2. This CDR3 has 16 amino acids. V lost 7 bases and J lost 5; bases outside the gene matches: 14. The germline V gene encodes CDR1 MNHNS and CDR2 SASEGT. The CDR3 reads CASTLSGRSPVETQYF. CDR3 coding DNA: TGTGCCAGCACCCTAAGCGGGAGGAGCCCTGTGGAGACCCAGTACTTC.

This clonotype was seen many times. J is TRBJ2-1 and V is TRBV21-1; no DNA check was done on the table's D call, TRBD2. TRBV21-1 is an annotated pseudogene. There are 17 residues in the CDR3. This CDR3 reads CASSKAPPTRDYNEQFF. In nucleotides, the CDR3 is TGTGCCAGCAGCAAAGCCCCCCCGACTAGGGACTACAATGAGCAGTTCTTC.

J is TRBJ1-5 and V is TRBV4-3; D unclear. Germline values: CDR1 LGHNA, CDR2 YSLEER. V dropped 7 bases and J dropped 4 bases, with 5 bases sitting between them. This CDR3 is built from 11 residues. The CDR3 DNA is TGCGCCAGCAACCGTAATCAGCCCCAGCATTTT. Translating it yields CASNRNQPQHF.

The chain employs TRBV12-3 or TRBV12-4 and TRBJ2-7; D is ambiguous. The CDR3 covers 15 residues. Trimming removed 6 bases at V and 0 bases at J, with 15 bases between. The CDR3 protein is CASSPQQAYSYEQYF. The CDR3 nucleotides read TGTGCCAGCAGCCCCCAGCAGGCGTACTCCTACGAGCAGTACTTC.

This clonotype was seen many times. V is TRBV29-1 and J is TRBJ2-7; TRBD1 matches at 7 bases. Germline CDR1 reads SQVTM; CDR2 reads ANQGSEA. The trim removed 6 bases at V and 3 bases at J, leaving 8 bases unmatched. The CDR3 contains 13 residues. The CDR3 nucleotides read TGCAGCGTGACAGGGCTTTATGACTACGAGCAGTACTTC. It codes for CSVTGLYDYEQYF.

V is TRBV10-3 and J is TRBJ1-2, with D possibly TRBD1 on 6 matching bases. This CDR3 has 13 residues. The V gene's germline CDR1 is ENHRY and CDR2 SYGVKD. The germline V and J ends were trimmed by 6 bases and 4 bases, with 12 bases remaining between them. CDR3 sequence reads: CAIRGGSGYGYTF. CDR3 bases: TGTGCCATCAGGGGGGGCTCGGGCTATGGCTACACCTTC.

The chain is built from TRBV11-2 and TRBJ1-1; D is ambiguous. The CDR3 has 15 amino acids. Per germline, CDR1 SGHAT and CDR2 FQNNGV. Between the trimmed V and J ends, which lost 1 base and 3 bases, there was a span of 12 bases. The CDR3, as DNA: TGTGCCAGCAGCTTAGGCCCGGGAGCATACACTGAAGCTTTCTTT. Translating gives CASSLGPGAYTEAFF.

A single count supports this clonotype. The chain joins TRBV4-1 to TRBJ2-6; D not resolved. The V gene's germline CDR1 is MGHRA and CDR2 YSYEKL. This CDR3 has 16 amino acids. The V end lost 3 bases, the J end lost 0 bases, and 9 bases lay between the germline ends. In DNA, the CDR3 is TGCGCCAGCAGCCACATCGTCGGCTCTGGGGCCAACGTCCTGACTTTC. Translation gives CASSHIVGSGANVLTF.

This sequence joins TRBV5-5 and TRBJ2-7, with D possibly being TRBD2 (7 bases). Trimming cost V 0 bases and J 2 bases, with 15 bases left between them. Germline CDR1 and CDR2: SGHKS and YYEKEE (reference sequence). The CDR3 contains 16 residues. CDR3 DNA: TGTGCCAGCAGCTTGGTGGGGGGGGCCTTAACCTACGAGCAGTACTTC. It yields the protein CASSLVGGALTYEQYF.

This clonotype was picked up a small number of times. V usage is TRBV12-3 or TRBV12-4 and J usage is TRBJ1-5, with TRBD1 matching 7 bases. The V gene end was trimmed by 5 bases and the J gene end by 4 bases; junction bases not matched to a gene: 5. The CDR3 spans 14 residues. CDR3 region: CASSGGQPNQPQHF. CDR3 coding DNA: TGTGCCAGCAGTGGGGGACAGCCTAATCAGCCCCAGCATTTT.

This clonotype has only a few counts. The junction differs from germline at one of its ends, possibly a read error. V gene TRBV4-1 combines with J gene TRBJ1-5, with 7 bases matching TRBD1. The CDR3 sequence is 13 residues long. CDR1 and CDR2 from the germline V gene are MGHRA and YSYEKL. CDR3 sequence (DNA): TGCGCCAGCAGCCGGGACAGCATTCAGCCCCAGCATTTT. This sequence encodes CASSRDSIQPQHF.

The rearrangement joins TRBV12-3 or TRBV12-4 to TRBJ2-2; D is undetermined. Trimming cost V 6 bases and J 5 bases, with 13 bases left between them. This CDR3 spans 14 amino acids. The chain's CDR3 is CASSSGSDTGELFF. The CDR3 coding sequence is TGTGCCAGCAGCTCGGGCTCCGATACCGGGGAGCTGTTTTTT.

This clonotype was seen a few times. The chain couples TRBV5-6 to TRBJ2-2; D is uncertain. Trimming cost V 0 bases and J 0 bases, with 9 bases left between them. Germline-derived CDR1 and CDR2 are SGHDT and YYEEEE. CDR3 size: 16 residues. CDR3 sequence (DNA): TGTGCCAGCAGCTTGGGAGCGCAGTCGAACACCGGGGAGCTGTTTTTT. Protein product: CASSLGAQSNTGELFF. Looking up the rest from reference TRBV5-6 and TRBJ2-2 gives the full variable domain: DAGVTQSPTHLIKTRGQQVTLRCSPKSGHDTVSWYQQALGQGPQFIFQYYEEEERQRGNFPDRFSGHQFPNYSSELNVNALLLGDSALYLCASSLGAQSNTGELFFGEGSRLTVL.

This clonotype was picked up many times. The V call is TRBV15, the J call TRBJ2-7; 8 bases fit TRBD2. V lost 1 base, J lost 2 bases, and 4 bases stayed unmatched. The CDR3 is made up of 15 amino acids. Germline CDR1 is LNHNV and CDR2 is YYDKDF (reference sequence). CDR3 nucleotides: TGTGCCACCAGCAGAGTAACTAGCGGCACCTACGAGCAGTACTTC. Its translation is CATSRVTSGTYEQYF.

This clonotype was detected only a few times. V usage is TRBV5-1 and J usage is TRBJ2-1, with 8 bases matching TRBD1. This CDR3 is 15 amino acids long. Germline V gives CDR1 SGHRS, CDR2 YFSETQ. The junction had 11 bases not matched to a gene; V was cut back by 6 bases and J by 6 bases. CDR3 protein: CASTPDRTGINEQFF. As DNA, the CDR3 is TGCGCCAGCACCCCCGACCGGACAGGGATCAATGAGCAGTTCTTC.

V gene TRBV15 combines with J gene TRBJ2-4; 9 positions match TRBD1. CDR1 is LNHNV, CDR2 YYDKDF, per germline (reference sequence). With 5 bases clipped from V and 2 bases from J, the junction kept 7 bases outside the gene matches. The length of the CDR3 is 16 residues. CDR3 nucleotide sequence: TGTGCCACCAGCGCCGGACAGGGGCGCCCCAAAAACATTCAGTACTTC. Its translation is CATSAGQGRPKNIQYF. Drawing the rest from reference TRBV15 and TRBJ2-4, the complete variable domain is DAMVIQNPRYQVTQFGKPVTLSCSQTLNHNVMYWYQQKSSQAPKLLFHYYDKDFNNEADTPDNFQSRRPNTSFCFLDIRSPGLGDTAMYLCATSAGQGRPKNIQYFGAGTRLSVL.

This clonotype showed up just a few times. V gene TRBV7-2 combines with J gene TRBJ2-5; D call uncertain. V lost 2 bases, J lost 3 bases, and 7 bases lay in between. The CDR3 has 13 amino acids. Germline V gene sequence: CDR1 SGHTA, CDR2 FQGNSA. CDR3 residues: CASSLWLEETQYF. The CDR3 coding sequence is TGTGCCAGCAGCTTATGGTTGGAAGAGACCCAGTACTTC.

The chain uses TRBV12-3 or TRBV12-4 and TRBJ2-3; D is ambiguous. With 3 bases removed from V and 0 bases from J, the gap between germline ends came to 10 bases. The CDR3 runs 15 residues. Written as DNA, the CDR3 is TGTGCCAGCAGTTTGATGGCAGTCAGCACAGATACGCAGTATTTT. This sequence encodes CASSLMAVSTDTQYF.

The chain links TRBV4-2 to TRBJ2-1; a weak D match, TRBD1 (6 bases). The CDR3 spans 14 residues. Trimming shortened V by 1 base and J by 5 bases, and 9 bases separated the two germline ends. Germline V gives CDR1 LGHNA, CDR2 YNFKEQ. The CDR3 sequence: CASSQGTADNEQFF. Here the CDR3 DNA reads TGTGCCAGCAGCCAAGGGACAGCGGACAATGAGCAGTTCTTC.

V usage is TRBV7-8 and J usage is TRBJ2-6; D gene unclear. Germline V gene sequence: CDR1 SGHVS, CDR2 FQNEAQ. CDR3 length: 14 residues. V was pared by 6 bases and J by 0 bases, with 6 bases between. CDR3 sequence: CASRTGSGANVLTF. DNA for the CDR3: TGTGCCAGCAGAACGGGCTCTGGGGCCAACGTCCTGACTTTC. The full variable domain, with the rest looked up from reference TRBV7-8 and TRBJ2-6, is GAGVSQSPRYKVAKRGQDVALRCDPISGHVSLFWYQQALGQGPEFLTYFQNEAQLDKSGLPSDRFFAERPEGSVSTLKIQRTQQEDSAVYLCASRTGSGANVLTFGAGSRLTVL.

The rearrangement links TRBV4-3 to TRBJ2-7; TRBD1 agrees at 10 bases. V shed 2 bases and J 2 bases; nucleotides not matched to a gene: 12. Germline V gene data show CDR1 as LGHNA and CDR2 as YSLEER. The CDR3 covers 18 residues. CDR3 in amino acids: CASSQKNGTGASAYEQYF. The CDR3 DNA reads as TGCGCCAGCAGCCAAAAAAACGGGACAGGGGCTAGCGCCTACGAGCAGTACTTC.

This clonotype showed up just a few times. V is TRBV28 and J is TRBJ2-2; possibly TRBD1 for D (5 bases). This CDR3 is 15 amino acids long. Germline CDR1 reads MDHEN; CDR2 reads SYDVKM. Trimming left V 2 bases short and J 4 bases short, with 11 bases between. The CDR3 sequence is CASSLPGHLTGELFF. The CDR3 DNA reads TGTGCCAGCAGTTTACCAGGACATCTCACCGGGGAGCTGTTTTTT.